This T cell receptor (beta chain) was documented in a study of blood T cells in healthy people across ages. On the study more broadly: Per every two T cells, about one barcoded beta molecule was captured by template switching.

General observations from the study: Versus aged donors, long-lived donors had higher diversity and more naive CD4+ cells.

Note on this clonotype: The antigen remains unidentified.

This CDR3 region has 16 residues. The junction had 8 bases not matched to a gene; V was cut back by 4 bases and J by 1 base. Per germline, CDR1 ENHRY and CDR2 SYGVKD. Using a J-beta primer mix together with a sample-barcoded 5' primer, a second PCR was run for roughly 7 to 11 cycles. Tags on each cDNA molecule came from a template-switch adaptor with 12 random nucleotides. TCRdb reprocessed the 5' RACE reads via MiXCR and lists one record per CDR3 protein. In the table there are some 1.8 million distinct CDR3 sequences, around 42% of which are singletons. The receptor's source is a human donor in good health. V usage is TRBV10-3 and J usage is TRBJ2-3; 7 bases fit TRBD2. Sequencing used blood. In DNA form, the CDR3 reads TGTGCCATCAGTGCCTCGGGGGGAGTCGGCACAGATACGCAGTATTTT. Residues: CAISASGGVGTDTQYF.